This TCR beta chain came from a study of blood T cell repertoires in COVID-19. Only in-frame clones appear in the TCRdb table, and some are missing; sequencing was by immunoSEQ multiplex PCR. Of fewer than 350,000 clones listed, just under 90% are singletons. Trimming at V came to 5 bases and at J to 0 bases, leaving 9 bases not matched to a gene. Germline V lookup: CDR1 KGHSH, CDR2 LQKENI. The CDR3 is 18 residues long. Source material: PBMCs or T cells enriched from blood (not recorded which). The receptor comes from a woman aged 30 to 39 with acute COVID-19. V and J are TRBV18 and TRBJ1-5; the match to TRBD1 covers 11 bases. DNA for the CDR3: TGTGCCAGCTCAAAGGGACAGGGGGATATTTATAGCAATCAGCCCCAGCATTTT. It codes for CASSKGQGDIYSNQPQHF.